The 13 T cell receptor beta chains below come from one sample, sequenced in a study of T cells after yellow fever vaccination. One entry per CDR3 protein results from TCRdb running MiXCR on the 5' RACE reads. Among just under 600,000 distinct CDR3 sequences listed, around an eighth were seen once. The sample was PBMCs, taken on the day of the yellow fever booster vaccination. All receptors derive from a man in his thirties or forties who received the YFV17D yellow fever vaccine.

This clonotype has just a few counts. The gene calls are TRBV4-3 and TRBJ2-5; D uncertain. Germline assignment: CDR1 LGHNA and CDR2 YSLEER. Trimming cost V 0 bases and J 5 bases, with 13 bases left between them. This CDR3 has 15 amino acids. CDR3 protein: CASSQEVAGLETQYF. The CDR3, as DNA: TGCGCCAGCAGCCAAGAGGTCGCAGGTTTGGAGACCCAGTACTTC.

This clonotype was observed a few times. The chain joins TRBV19 to TRBJ2-7; D might be TRBD1 (6 bases). V lost 5 bases, J lost 6 bases, and 11 bases lay in between. The CDR3 has 12 amino acids. Germline CDR1 LNHDA, CDR2 SQIVND (reference sequence). The DNA for the CDR3 is TGTGCCAGTAGTCAACAGGGTCGCGAGCAGTACTTC. As protein: CASSQQGREQYF.

The chain has TRBV24-1 and TRBJ2-1, with TRBD2 matching 7 bases. V lost 5 bases, J lost 1 base, and 10 bases stayed unmatched. Germline lookup yields CDR1 KGHDR and CDR2 SFDVKD. There are 17 residues in the CDR3. CDR3 sequence (DNA): TGTGCCACCAGTGCCCCGGGGAGGGGTGGGTCCTACAATGAGCAGTTCTTC. Translated, it gives CATSAPGRGGSYNEQFF.

The chain employs TRBV6-5 and TRBJ1-5; D possibly corresponds to TRBD1 (5 bases). The V and J ends lost 2 bases and 5 bases respectively, with 7 bases between them. The CDR3 totals 13 residues. From germline, CDR1 is MNHEY and CDR2 SVGAGI. The CDR3 spells CASSYNRHQPQHF. Written as DNA, the CDR3 is TGTGCCAGCAGTTACAACAGGCATCAGCCCCAGCATTTT.

V and J are TRBV9 and TRBJ2-1, with unresolved D. The germline V gene encodes CDR1 SGDLS and CDR2 YYNGEE. The CDR3 length is 14 residues. With 2 bases removed from V and 5 bases from J, the gap between germline ends came to 11 bases. The CDR3, as DNA: TGTGCCAGCAGCGTGGCCCCAACCGACAATGAGCAGTTCTTC. It specifies CASSVAPTDNEQFF.

This clonotype came up many times. This chain uses TRBV6-2 or TRBV6-3 with TRBJ2-2; perhaps TRBD1 as D (6 bases). The germline CDR1 and CDR2 sequences are MNHEY and SVGEGT. Trimming stripped 8 bases from V and 7 bases from J, with 14 bases between. The CDR3 extends over 13 amino acids. CDR3 nucleotide sequence: TGTGCCAGCGGCCACAGGGATTTCGGGGAGCTGTTTTTT. As protein: CASGHRDFGELFF.

This clonotype has just a few counts. The chain combines TRBV15 with TRBJ2-1, with 14 nucleotides matching TRBD2. The CDR3 length is 13 residues. CDR1 and CDR2 (germline): LNHNV, YYDKDF (reference sequence). The V gene end was trimmed by 5 bases and the J gene end by 9 bases; junction bases not matched to a gene: 0. The CDR3 protein is CATSGTSGSEQFF. In DNA, the CDR3 is TGTGCCACCAGCGGGACTAGCGGGAGTGAGCAGTTCTTC.

The V and J genes are TRBV18 and TRBJ2-1, with D perhaps matching TRBD2 (6 bases). V was shortened by 1 base and J by 15 bases, with 13 bases between the two germline ends. The CDR3 has 12 residues. Germline V lookup: CDR1 KGHSH, CDR2 LQKENI. The CDR3 is CASSPQGAGRFF. The DNA for the CDR3 is TGTGCCAGCTCACCACAGGGCGCGGGAAGGTTCTTC.

This clonotype was detected a few times. The chain recombines TRBV20-1 with TRBJ2-3, with D unresolved. Per germline, CDR1 DFQATT and CDR2 SNEGSKA (reference sequence). The germline V and J ends were trimmed by 3 bases and 2 bases, with 12 bases remaining between them. This CDR3 region has 14 residues. In nucleotides, the CDR3 is TGCAGTGCTAGTATTAGTGGGGACACAGATACGCAGTATTTT. Encoded protein: CSASISGDTDTQYF.

The chain carries TRBV27 and TRBJ2-5, with TRBD2 identical over 13 bases. Looked up from germline, CDR1 is MNHEY and CDR2 is SMNVEV (reference sequence). The CDR3 sequence is 16 residues long. V shed 4 bases, J shed 1 base, and the junction held 3 bases outside the gene matches. The CDR3 is CASSSGLAGVQETQYF. In nucleotides, the CDR3 is TGTGCCAGCAGTTCCGGACTAGCGGGAGTCCAAGAGACCCAGTACTTC.

There are a few counts of this clonotype. The chain employs TRBV20-1 and TRBJ1-3, with TRBD1 identical over 7 bases. The CDR3 is 16 amino acids. In germline, CDR1 is DFQATT, CDR2 SNEGSKA (reference sequence). Germline trimming cut 4 bases from V and 0 bases from J; bases unmatched to any gene: 9. CDR3 sequence reads: CSAMGGGGDSGNTIYF. CDR3 DNA sequence: TGCAGTGCTATGGGAGGGGGCGGGGACTCTGGAAACACCATATATTTT.

The chain is built from TRBV30 and TRBJ2-5, with D maybe TRBD2 (5 bases). This CDR3 contains 19 residues. Per germline, CDR1 GTSNPN and CDR2 SVGIG (reference sequence). V was pared by 0 bases and J by 3 bases, with 26 bases between. CDR3 nucleotide sequence: TGTGCCTGGAGTGTATATCGGGATGACCCTTCGAACAACGAAGAGACCCAGTACTTC. Residues: CAWSVYRDDPSNNEETQYF.

V gene TRBV5-1 combines with J gene TRBJ2-7; 8 nucleotides match TRBD2. The CDR3 has 17 amino acids. Germline CDR1 is SGHRS and CDR2 is YFSETQ. With V trimmed by 0 bases and J by 2 bases, 10 bases remained unmatched. The CDR3 bases are TGCGCCAGCAGCTTGGCCCCTCTCGAAGCGGGAGCCTACGAGCAGTACTTC. Encoded protein: CASSLAPLEAGAYEQYF.